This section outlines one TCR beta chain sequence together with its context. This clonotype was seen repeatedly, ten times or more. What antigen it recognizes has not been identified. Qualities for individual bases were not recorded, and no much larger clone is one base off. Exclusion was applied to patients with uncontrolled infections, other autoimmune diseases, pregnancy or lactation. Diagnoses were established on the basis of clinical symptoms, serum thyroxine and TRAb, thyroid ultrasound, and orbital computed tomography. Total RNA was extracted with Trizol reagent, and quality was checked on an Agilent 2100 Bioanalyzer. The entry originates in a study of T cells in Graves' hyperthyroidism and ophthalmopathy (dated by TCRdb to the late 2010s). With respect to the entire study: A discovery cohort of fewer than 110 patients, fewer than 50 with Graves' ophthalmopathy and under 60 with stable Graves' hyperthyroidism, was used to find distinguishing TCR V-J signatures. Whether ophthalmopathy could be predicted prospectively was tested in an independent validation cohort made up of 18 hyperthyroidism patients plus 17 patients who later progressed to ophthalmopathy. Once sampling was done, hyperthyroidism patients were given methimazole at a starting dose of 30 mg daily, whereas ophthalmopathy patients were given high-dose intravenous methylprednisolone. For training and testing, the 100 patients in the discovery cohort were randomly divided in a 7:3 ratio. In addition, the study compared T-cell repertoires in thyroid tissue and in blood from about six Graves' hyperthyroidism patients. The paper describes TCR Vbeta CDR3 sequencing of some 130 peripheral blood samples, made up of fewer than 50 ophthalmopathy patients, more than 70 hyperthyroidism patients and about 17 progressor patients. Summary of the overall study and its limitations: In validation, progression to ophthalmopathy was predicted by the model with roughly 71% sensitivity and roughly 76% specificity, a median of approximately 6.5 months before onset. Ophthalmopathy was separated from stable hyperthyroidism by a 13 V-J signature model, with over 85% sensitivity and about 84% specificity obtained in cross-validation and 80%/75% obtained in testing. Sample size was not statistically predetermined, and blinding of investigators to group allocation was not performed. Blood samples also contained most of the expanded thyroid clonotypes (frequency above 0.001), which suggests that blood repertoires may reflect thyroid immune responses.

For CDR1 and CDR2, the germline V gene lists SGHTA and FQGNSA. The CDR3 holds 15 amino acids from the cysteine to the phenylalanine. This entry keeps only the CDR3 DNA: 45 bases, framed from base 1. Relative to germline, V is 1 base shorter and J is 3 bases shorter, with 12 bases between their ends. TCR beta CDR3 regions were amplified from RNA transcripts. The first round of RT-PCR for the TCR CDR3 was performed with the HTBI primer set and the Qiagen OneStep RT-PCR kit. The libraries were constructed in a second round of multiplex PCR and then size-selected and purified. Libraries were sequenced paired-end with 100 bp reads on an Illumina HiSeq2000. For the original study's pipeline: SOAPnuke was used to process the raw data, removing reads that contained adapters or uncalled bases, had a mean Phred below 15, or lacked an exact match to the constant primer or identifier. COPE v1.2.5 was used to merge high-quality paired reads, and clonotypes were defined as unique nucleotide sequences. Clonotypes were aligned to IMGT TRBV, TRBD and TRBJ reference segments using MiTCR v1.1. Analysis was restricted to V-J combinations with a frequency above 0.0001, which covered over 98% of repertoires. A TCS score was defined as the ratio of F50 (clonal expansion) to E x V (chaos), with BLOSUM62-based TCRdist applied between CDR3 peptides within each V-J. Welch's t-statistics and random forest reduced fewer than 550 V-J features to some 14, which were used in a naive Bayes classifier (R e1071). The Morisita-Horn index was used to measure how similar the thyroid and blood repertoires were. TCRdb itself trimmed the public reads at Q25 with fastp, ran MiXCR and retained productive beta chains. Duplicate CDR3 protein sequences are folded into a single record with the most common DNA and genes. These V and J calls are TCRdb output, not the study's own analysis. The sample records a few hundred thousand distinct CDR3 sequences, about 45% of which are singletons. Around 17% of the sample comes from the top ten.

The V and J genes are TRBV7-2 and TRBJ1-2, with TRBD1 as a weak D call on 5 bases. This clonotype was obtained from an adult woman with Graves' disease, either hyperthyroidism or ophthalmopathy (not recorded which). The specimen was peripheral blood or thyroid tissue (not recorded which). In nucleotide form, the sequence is TGTGCCAGCAGCTTAGTCGCGGGGGGGGACTATGGCTACACCTTC. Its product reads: CASSLVAGGDYGYTF.